Presented here are 5 T cell receptor beta chains from one specimen sequenced in a study of cytomegalovirus exposure and HLA in healthy donors. PCR employed 60 Vbeta and 13 Jbeta primers. Profiling relied on immunoSEQ multiplex PCR, and the TCRdb table lists in-frame clones only, not all of them. The sample shows under 150,000 clones, about 80% of them seen only once. The sample comprised PBMCs. Source of these receptors: a male donor in good health and CMV-seronegative.

The rearrangement joins TRBV7-6 to TRBJ2-2; a possible D gene is TRBD1 (5 bases). The V gene's germline CDR1 is SGHVS and CDR2 FNYEAQ. The CDR3 loop spans 13 amino acids. V lost 4 bases to trimming and J lost 5 bases, with 8 bases between them. CDR3: CASSYQGTGELFF. The CDR3 region has the DNA TGTGCCAGCAGCTACCAGGGAACCGGGGAGCTGTTTTTT.

V gene TRBV2 combines with J gene TRBJ1-1; TRBD1 matches 9 bases. The CDR3 extends over 15 amino acids. V lost 6 bases, J lost 5 bases, and 10 bases stayed unmatched. Germline CDR1 is SNHLY and CDR2 is FYNNEI. The CDR3 coding sequence is TGTGCCAGCAGCCCGGGACAGGGTAAGACGACTGAAGCTTTCTTT. It is translated as CASSPGQGKTTEAFF.

The rearrangement links TRBV10-3 to TRBJ2-3; possibly TRBD2 for D (6 bases). V lost 2 bases and J 0 bases, leaving 12 bases between the germline ends. This CDR3 contains 16 residues. Germline V gene sequence: CDR1 ENHRY, CDR2 SYGVKD. Here the CDR3 DNA reads TGTGCCATCAGTGAGCAATCCGGGACTAGCACAGATACGCAGTATTTT. Protein sequence: CAISEQSGTSTDTQYF.

The chain links TRBV28 to TRBJ2-7, with TRBD1 identical over 8 bases. Germline lookup yields CDR1 MDHEN and CDR2 SYDVKM. The CDR3 length is 14 residues. The J segment lost 9 bases and the V segment lost 7 bases, leaving 14 bases of the junction unmatched. This CDR3 reads CASTVKQGGFGQYF. The CDR3, as DNA: TGTGCCAGCACCGTAAAACAGGGGGGTTTCGGGCAGTACTTC. Complete variable domain (other parts from reference TRBV28 and TRBJ2-7): DVKVTQSSRYLVKRTGEKVFLECVQDMDHENMFWYRQDPGLGLRLIYFSYDVKMKEKGDIPEGYSVSREKKERFSLILESASTNQTSMYLCASTVKQGGFGQYFGPGTRLTVT.

This clone was detected only once. The chain uses TRBV5-6 and TRBJ2-1, with 9 bases that match TRBD1. Unmatched junction bases numbered 15, after V lost 4 bases and J lost 4 bases. The CDR3 runs 18 residues. Germline-derived CDR1 and CDR2 are SGHDT and YYEEEE. CDR3 loop: CASSPLVPDRGVYNEQFF. The CDR3 nucleotides are TGTGCCAGCAGCCCTTTGGTCCCCGACAGGGGGGTTTACAATGAGCAGTTCTTC.